The source of this T cell receptor (beta chain) is a study of CD8 T cell repertoires and HIV-1 epitope variants. Study summary: Control wells had CMV/EBV/flu peptides, negative Ebola AY9, or no peptide.

The CDR3 has 12 residues. Trimming pared 2 bases from V and 9 bases from J, leaving 8 bases between. The V gene's germline CDR1 is SGHTA and CDR2 FQGTGA. On this clone itself: Its antigen is unknown.

TCRdb's copy holds only in-frame clones and misses some; the assay was immunoSEQ multiplex PCR. Of about 5,900 clones listed, more than 50% are singletons. This clonotype originated in a male donor with HIV. This rearrangement joins TRBV7-3 to TRBJ2-1, with D maybe TRBD2 (6 bases). Specimen: cultured CD8+ T cells derived from PBMCs. CDR3 amino acids: CASSLSGGEQFF. The CDR3 coding sequence is TGTGCCAGCAGCTTATCCGGGGGTGAGCAGTTCTTC.